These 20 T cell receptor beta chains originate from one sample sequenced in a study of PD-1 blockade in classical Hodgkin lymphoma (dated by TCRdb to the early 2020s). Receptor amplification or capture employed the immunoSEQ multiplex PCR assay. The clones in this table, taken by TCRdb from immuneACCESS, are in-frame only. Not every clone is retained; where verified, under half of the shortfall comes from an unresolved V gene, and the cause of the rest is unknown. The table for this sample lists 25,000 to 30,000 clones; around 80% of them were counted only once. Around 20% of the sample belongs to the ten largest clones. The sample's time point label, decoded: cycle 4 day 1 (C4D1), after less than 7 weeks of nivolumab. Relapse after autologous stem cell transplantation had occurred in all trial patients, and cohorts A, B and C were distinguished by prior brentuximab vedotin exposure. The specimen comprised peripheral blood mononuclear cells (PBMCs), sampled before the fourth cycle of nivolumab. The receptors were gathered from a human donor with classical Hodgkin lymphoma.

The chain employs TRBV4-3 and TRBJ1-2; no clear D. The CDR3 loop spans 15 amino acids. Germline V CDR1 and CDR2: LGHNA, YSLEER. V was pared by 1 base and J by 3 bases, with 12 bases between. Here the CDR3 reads CASSQVSNVDYGYTF. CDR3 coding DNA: TGCGCCAGCAGCCAAGTATCTAACGTGGACTATGGCTACACCTTC.

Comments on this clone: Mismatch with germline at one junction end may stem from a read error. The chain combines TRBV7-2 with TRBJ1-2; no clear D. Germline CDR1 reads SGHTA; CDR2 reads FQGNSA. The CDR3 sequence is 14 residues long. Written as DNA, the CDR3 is TGCGCCAGCAGCCAAGTTGGGGAAGACTATGGCTACACCTTC. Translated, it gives CASSQVGEDYGYTF.

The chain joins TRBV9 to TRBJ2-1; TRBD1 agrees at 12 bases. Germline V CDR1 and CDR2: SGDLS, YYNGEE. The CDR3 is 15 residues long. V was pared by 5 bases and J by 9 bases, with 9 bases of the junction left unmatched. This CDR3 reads CASRGTGGEGSEQFF. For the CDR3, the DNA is TGTGCCAGCAGAGGGACAGGGGGCGAGGGGAGTGAGCAGTTCTTC.

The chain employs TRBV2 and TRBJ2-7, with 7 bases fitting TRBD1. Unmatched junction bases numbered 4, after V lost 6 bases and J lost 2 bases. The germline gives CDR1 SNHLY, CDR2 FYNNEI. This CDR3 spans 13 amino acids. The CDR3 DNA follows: TGTGCCAGCAGGATGGGACAGACCTACGAGCAGTACTTC. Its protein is CASRMGQTYEQYF.

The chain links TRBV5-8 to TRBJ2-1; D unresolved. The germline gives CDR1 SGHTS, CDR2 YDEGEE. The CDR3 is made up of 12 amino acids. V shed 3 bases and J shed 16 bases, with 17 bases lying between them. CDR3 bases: TGTGCCAGCAGCTGGCTCCTAGTATCGTTCTTCTTC. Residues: CASSWLLVSFFF.

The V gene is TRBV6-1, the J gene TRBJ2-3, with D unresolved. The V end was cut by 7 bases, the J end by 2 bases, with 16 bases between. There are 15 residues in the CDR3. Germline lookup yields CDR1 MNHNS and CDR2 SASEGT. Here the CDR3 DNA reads TGTGCCAGCACCCGACTGCAACTTTACACAGATACGCAGTATTTT. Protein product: CASTRLQLYTDTQYF.

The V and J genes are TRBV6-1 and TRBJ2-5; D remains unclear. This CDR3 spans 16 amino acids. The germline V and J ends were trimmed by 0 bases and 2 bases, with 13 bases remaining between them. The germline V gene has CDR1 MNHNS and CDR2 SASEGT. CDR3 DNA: TGTGCCAGCAGTGAAGCGGTCAGTAGGGTTCAAGAGACCCAGTACTTC. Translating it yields CASSEAVSRVQETQYF.

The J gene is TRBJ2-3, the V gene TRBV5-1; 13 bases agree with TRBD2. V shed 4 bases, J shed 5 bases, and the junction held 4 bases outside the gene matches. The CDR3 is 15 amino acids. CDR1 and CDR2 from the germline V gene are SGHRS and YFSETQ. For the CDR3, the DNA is TGCGCCAGCAGCATTGGGACTAGCGGGAAAGATACGCAGTATTTT. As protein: CASSIGTSGKDTQYF.

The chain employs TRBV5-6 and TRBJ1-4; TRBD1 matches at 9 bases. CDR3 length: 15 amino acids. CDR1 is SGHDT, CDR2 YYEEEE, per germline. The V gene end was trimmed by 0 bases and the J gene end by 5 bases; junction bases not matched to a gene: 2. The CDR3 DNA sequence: TGTGCCAGCAGCTTGGTCGGGACAGGGAATGAAAAACTGTTTTTT. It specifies CASSLVGTGNEKLFF. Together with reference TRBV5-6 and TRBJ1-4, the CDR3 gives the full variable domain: DAGVTQSPTHLIKTRGQQVTLRCSPKSGHDTVSWYQQALGQGPQFIFQYYEEEERQRGNFPDRFSGHQFPNYSSELNVNALLLGDSALYLCASSLVGTGNEKLFFGSGTQLSVL.

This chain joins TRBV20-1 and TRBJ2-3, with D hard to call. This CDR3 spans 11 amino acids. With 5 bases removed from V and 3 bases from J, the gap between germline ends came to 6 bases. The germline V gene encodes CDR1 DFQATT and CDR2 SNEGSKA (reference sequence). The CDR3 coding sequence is TGCAGTGCTTTCGGTACAGATACGCAGTATTTT. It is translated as CSAFGTDTQYF.

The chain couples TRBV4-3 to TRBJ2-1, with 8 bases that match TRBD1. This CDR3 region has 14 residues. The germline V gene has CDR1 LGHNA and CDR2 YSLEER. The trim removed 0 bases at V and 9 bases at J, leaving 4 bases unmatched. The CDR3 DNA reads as TGCGCCAGCAGCCAAGAATCAGGGGGCGTTGAGCAGTTCTTC. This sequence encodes CASSQESGGVEQFF.

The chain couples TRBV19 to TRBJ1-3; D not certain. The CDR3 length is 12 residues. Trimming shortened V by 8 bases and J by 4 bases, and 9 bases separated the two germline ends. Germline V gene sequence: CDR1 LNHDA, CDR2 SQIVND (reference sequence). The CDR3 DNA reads TGTGCCAGTGGGATTTGGGGAAACACCATATATTTT. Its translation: CASGIWGNTIYF. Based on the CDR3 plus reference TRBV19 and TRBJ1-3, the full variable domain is DGGITQSPKYLFRKEGQNVTLSCEQNLNHDAMYWYRQDPGQGLRLIYYSQIVNDFQKGDIAEGYSVSREKKESFPLTVTSAQKNPTAFYLCASGIWGNTIYFGEGSWLTVV.

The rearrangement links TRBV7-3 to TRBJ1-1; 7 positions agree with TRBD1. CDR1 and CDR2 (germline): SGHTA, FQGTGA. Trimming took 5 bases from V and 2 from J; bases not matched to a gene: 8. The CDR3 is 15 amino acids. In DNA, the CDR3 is TGTGCCAGCAGCCCAGACAGGGTCGTCAACACTGAAGCTTTCTTT. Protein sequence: CASSPDRVVNTEAFF. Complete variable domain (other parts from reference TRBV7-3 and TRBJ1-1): GAGVSQTPSNKVTEKGKYVELRCDPISGHTALYWYRQSLGQGPEFLIYFQGTGAADDSGLPNDRFFAVRPEGSVSTLKIQRTERGDSAVYLCASSPDRVVNTEAFFGQGTRLTVV.

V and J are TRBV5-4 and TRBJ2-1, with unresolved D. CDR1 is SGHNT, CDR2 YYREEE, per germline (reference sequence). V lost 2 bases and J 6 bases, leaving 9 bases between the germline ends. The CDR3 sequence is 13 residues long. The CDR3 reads CASSFAVPNEQFF. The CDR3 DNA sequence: TGTGCCAGCAGCTTTGCGGTCCCCAATGAGCAGTTCTTC.

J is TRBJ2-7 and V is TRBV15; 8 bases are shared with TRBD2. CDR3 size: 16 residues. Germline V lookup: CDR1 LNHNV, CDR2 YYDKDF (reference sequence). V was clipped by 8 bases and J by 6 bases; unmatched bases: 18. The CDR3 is CATRFKKRGTSGEQYF. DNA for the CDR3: TGTGCCACCCGGTTTAAGAAGCGGGGGACCTCTGGCGAGCAGTACTTC.

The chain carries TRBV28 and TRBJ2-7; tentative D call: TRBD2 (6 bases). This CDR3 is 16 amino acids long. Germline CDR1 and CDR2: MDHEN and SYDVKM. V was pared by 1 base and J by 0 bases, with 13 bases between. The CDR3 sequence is CASSLLGGVSSYEQYF. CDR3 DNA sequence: TGTGCCAGCAGTTTATTAGGCGGGGTAAGCTCCTACGAGCAGTACTTC.

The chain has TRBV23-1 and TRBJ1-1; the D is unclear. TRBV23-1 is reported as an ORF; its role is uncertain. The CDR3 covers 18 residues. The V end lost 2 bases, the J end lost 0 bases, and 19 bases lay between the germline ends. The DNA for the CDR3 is TGCGCCAGCAGTCAAAAAGCCGACGGGGAAGGAGTGAACACTGAAGCTTTCTTT. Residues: CASSQKADGEGVNTEAFF.

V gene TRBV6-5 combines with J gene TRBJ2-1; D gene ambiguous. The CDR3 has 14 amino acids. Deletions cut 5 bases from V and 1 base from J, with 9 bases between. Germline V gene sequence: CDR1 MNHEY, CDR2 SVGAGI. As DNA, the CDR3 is TGTGCCAGCAGTGCGTCAGGTTCCTACAATGAGCAGTTCTTC. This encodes CASSASGSYNEQFF.

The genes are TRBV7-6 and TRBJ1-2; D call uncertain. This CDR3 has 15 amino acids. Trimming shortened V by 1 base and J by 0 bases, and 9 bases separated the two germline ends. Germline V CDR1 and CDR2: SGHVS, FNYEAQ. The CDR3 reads CASSLDYGANYGYTF. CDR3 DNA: TGTGCCAGCAGCTTAGATTACGGAGCTAACTATGGCTACACCTTC.

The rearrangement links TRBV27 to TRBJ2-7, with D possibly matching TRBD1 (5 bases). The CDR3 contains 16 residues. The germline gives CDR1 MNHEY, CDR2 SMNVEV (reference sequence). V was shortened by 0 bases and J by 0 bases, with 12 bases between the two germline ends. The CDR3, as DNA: TGTGCCAGCAGTTTATCCGACAGTACTTTCTCCTACGAGCAGTACTTC. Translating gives CASSLSDSTFSYEQYF.